This record looks at one TCR beta chain sequence and its context. A much larger clonotype is one base distant, so this may be a read error. One entry per CDR3 protein, called by TCRdb with MiXCR from the RACE reads. Of 90,000 or so distinct CDR3 sequences detected, 10% to 13% appear once; the ten largest clones hold 2% to 2.5%. This entry comes from a study of human T cells and chemical hapten exposure. The wider study: Patients got weekly scalp diphenylcyclopropenone doses over the approximately 24-week study. The patients, most of them female, presented with alopecia areata, totalis or universalis.

Time point specified: patch test 1, 2 weeks after DPC sensitization. The treatment was: therapeutic diphenylcyclopropenone sensitization with weekly scalp DPC. The sequenced sample was whole blood, obtained in connection with sensitization to the hapten diphenylcyclopropenone (DPC). This TCR was recovered from a middle-aged man with alopecia areata. Some clones in this sample may be carry-over from other donors' samples.

CDR3 loop: CGSSPRGFGTNEKLFF. Here the CDR3 DNA reads TGTGGCAGCAGCCCTAGGGGGTTCGGAACTAATGAAAAACTGTTTTTT. V is TRBV7-6 and J is TRBJ1-4; D is possibly TRBD1 (6 bases). The CDR3 contains 16 residues. Germline assignment: CDR1 SGHVS and CDR2 FNYEAQ.